Shown below are 32 T cell receptor beta chains from a single sample sequenced in a study of tumor-infiltrating lymphocytes in primary liver carcinoma. The authors made TCR beta cDNA from about 500 ng total RNA with a constant-region primer. Nested multiplex PCR, run for three rounds with slightly modified ARM-PCR, yielded TCR beta libraries. Running 10 cycles apiece, the first two PCR rounds relied on TRBV1-TRBV30 forward primers together with a C-beta reverse primer. TCRdb passed the multiplex PCR reads through MiXCR, listing each CDR3 protein once. The sample consists of 95,000 to 150,000 distinct CDR3 sequences, roughly three fifths of them appearing once. From unsorted bulk tissue weighing roughly 19-34 mg, DNA and RNA were co-extracted. Material: liver tumor tissue from sampling region 1. Specified subset: tumor region T1, superior pole. The receptors shown here come from a woman aged 55-75 years with primary liver carcinoma and hepatitis B virus infection.

The sample holds one count of this clonotype. This chain connects TRBV11-2 to TRBJ2-2; tentative D call: TRBD2 (5 bases). This CDR3 is built from 16 residues. V lost 5 bases and J lost 6, with 19 bases in between. CDR1 and CDR2 from the germline V gene are SGHAT and FQNNGV. CDR3 nucleotides: TGTGCCAGCAGCGACGGAGGCAACACGAAAGCCGGGGAGCTGTTTTTT. Translated, it gives CASSDGGNTKAGELFF. Full variable domain (outside the CDR3, taken from reference TRBV11-2 and TRBJ2-2): EAGVAQSPRYKIIEKRQSVAFWCNPISGHATLYWYQQILGQGPKLLIQFQNNGVVDDSQLPKDRFSAERLKGVDSTLKIQPAKLEDSAVYLCASSDGGNTKAGELFFGEGSRLTVL.

Worth noting for this clonotype: It may be a read error: a sequence one base away is much more abundant. This CDR3 is missing its conserved last phenylalanine or tryptophan, likely due to a read error. The genes are TRBV29-1 and TRBJ2-7; TRBD1 aligns across 8 bases. Trimming removed 4 bases from V and 0 bases from J; junction bases left unmatched: 8. The CDR3 consists of 15 residues. Germline-derived CDR1 and CDR2 are SQVTM and ANQGSEA. The CDR3 coding sequence is TGCAGCGTTGGCCCAGGGGGCGCTGGCTCCTACGAGCAGTACCTC. Protein product: CSVGPGGAGSYEQYL.

On this clonotype itself: This may be a read error, as it is one base from a much larger clone. The genes are TRBV5-4 and TRBJ2-5; D unclear. V was pared by 0 bases and J by 6 bases, with 18 bases between. This CDR3 region has 16 residues. Germline V gives CDR1 SGHNT, CDR2 YYREEE (reference sequence). DNA for the CDR3: TGTGCCAGCAGCTTGGGAGTAGGTGAGGCGGTGCAGACCCAGTACTTC. Translation: CASSLGVGEAVQTQYF. The variable domain in full, with the rest retrieved from reference TRBV5-4 and TRBJ2-5, is ETGVTQSPTHLIKTRGQQVTLRCSSQSGHNTVSWYQQALGQGPQFIFQYYREEENGRGNFPPRFSGLQFPNYSSELNVNALELDDSALYLCASSLGVGEAVQTQYFGPGTRLLVL.

This clonotype was observed a single time. Likely a read error: the CDR3 ends without its conserved phenylalanine or tryptophan. The rearrangement uses TRBV11-2 and TRBJ2-3; D is unclear. V shed 8 bases and J shed 0 bases, with 12 bases lying between them. The CDR3 extends over 14 amino acids. Germline-derived CDR1 and CDR2 are SGHAT and FQNNGV. The CDR3 loop is CASRPDPSTDTQYS. The CDR3 DNA reads TGTGCCAGCCGTCCGGACCCTAGCACAGATACGCAGTATTCT.

This clonotype was counted a single time. Without the conserved terminal phenylalanine or tryptophan, this CDR3 likely stems from a read error. The genes are TRBV11-2 and TRBJ2-5; D possibly corresponds to TRBD2 (6 bases). Germline V CDR1 and CDR2: SGHAT, FQNNGV. The CDR3 is made up of 15 amino acids. CDR3 nucleotide sequence: TGTGGCAGCAGCTTACGACTAGTACGGCAAGAGACCCAGTACTAC. The encoded protein is CGSSLRLVRQETQYY.

This clonotype was picked up a small number of times. This rearrangement joins TRBV12-3 or TRBV12-4 to TRBJ1-1; D is perhaps TRBD1 (6 bases). Deletions cut 5 bases from V and 4 bases from J, with 17 bases between. CDR3 length: 15 residues. Written as DNA, the CDR3 is TGTGCCAGCAGTGCCACAGGGATGGTAGGCACTGAAGCTTTCTTT. This gives the protein CASSATGMVGTEAFF.

A remark on this clonotype: Mismatch with germline at one junction end may stem from a read error. The genes are TRBV11-2 and TRBJ2-3; TRBD2 aligns across 7 bases. The CDR3 loop spans 17 amino acids. In germline, CDR1 is SGHAT, CDR2 FQNNGV. The CDR3 DNA sequence: TGTGCCAACAGCTTAGATCGACTAGCAGGCCTTTTTGATACGCAGTATTTT. It translates to CANSLDRLAGLFDTQYF. The full variable domain, completed using reference TRBV11-2 and TRBJ2-3, is EAGVAQSPRYKIIEKRQSVAFWCNPISGHATLYWYQQILGQGPKLLIQFQNNGVVDDSQLPKDRFSAERLKGVDSTLKIQPAKLEDSAVYLCANSLDRLAGLFDTQYFGPGTRLTVL.

As to this clonotype: The junction does not match germline at one end; this may be a read error. As DNA, the CDR3 is TGTGTCAGCAGGGACGGGCTTAACTATGGCTATACCTTC. Amino acids: CVSRDGLNYGYTF. This chain links TRBV12-3 or TRBV12-4 with TRBJ1-2; possibly TRBD1 for D (5 bases). The CDR3 covers 13 residues.

This clonotype has at least ten counts. The chain carries TRBV29-1 and TRBJ2-3; the match to TRBD2 covers 8 bases. V was pared by 7 bases and J by 1 base, with 4 bases of the junction left unmatched. Germline V lookup: CDR1 SQVTM, CDR2 ANQGSEA. CDR3 size: 13 residues. The CDR3 sequence is CSAAGGRTDTQYF. The CDR3 DNA reads TGCAGCGCCGCGGGAGGCCGCACAGATACGCAGTATTTT.

In the case of this clonotype: A read error is possible here, since a much larger clone lies one base away. J is TRBJ2-7 and V is TRBV5-1, with 10 bases lining up with TRBD2. Germline V lookup: CDR1 SGHRS, CDR2 YFSETQ. Germline trimming cut 1 base from V and 6 bases from J; bases unmatched to any gene: 10. CDR3 size: 16 residues. CDR3 amino acids: CASSLTSGKTNSEQYF. Here the CDR3 DNA reads TGCGCCAGCAGCTTGACTAGCGGGAAGACCAACTCCGAGCAGTACTTC. The whole variable domain, remainder taken from reference TRBV5-1 and TRBJ2-7, is KAGVTQTPRYLIKTRGQQVTLSCSPISGHRSVSWYQQTPGQGLQFLFEYFSETQRNKGNFPGRFSGRQFSNSRSEMNVSTLELGDSALYLCASSLTSGKTNSEQYFGPGTRLTVT.

A word on this clonotype: At one end, the junction sequence differs from germline, possibly due to a read error. J is TRBJ2-7 and V is TRBV11-3; no reliable D call. Germline CDR1 reads SGHNT; CDR2 reads YENEEA. The CDR3 contains 15 residues. The CDR3: CAGSLQVTSTHEQYF. The DNA of the CDR3 is TGTGCCGGCAGCTTGCAGGTTACCTCTACCCACGAGCAGTACTTC.

The rearrangement uses TRBV28 and TRBJ2-1, with a tentative D call TRBD1 (5 bases). The V and J ends lost 6 bases and 15 bases respectively, with 15 bases between them. CDR1 is MDHEN and CDR2 is SYDVKM in the germline V gene. This CDR3 is 11 amino acids long. The CDR3 coding sequence is TGTGCCAGCAGAAGGGGTGCCTCCAGGTTCTTC. Its translation is CASRRGASRFF.

For this clonotype: Given the absence of the conserved phenylalanine or tryptophan at the CDR3 end, a read error is likely. This chain links TRBV11-2 with TRBJ1-1; D gene ambiguous. Germline CDR1 and CDR2: SGHAT and FQNNGV. The CDR3 sequence is 12 residues long. The V and J ends lost 5 bases and 2 bases respectively, with 6 bases between them. The CDR3 DNA reads as TGTGCCAGCAGCCTACAAAACACTGAAGCTTTCTTA. Encoded protein: CASSLQNTEAFL.

This clonotype was recorded a few times. The chain is built from TRBV7-9 and TRBJ1-2; 7 bases map to TRBD1. The germline gives CDR1 SEHNR, CDR2 FQNEAQ (reference sequence). The CDR3 loop spans 16 amino acids. V shed 1 base, J shed 6 bases, and the junction held 11 bases outside the gene matches. CDR3 in DNA: TGTGCCAGCAGCTTAGGGCTATCAGGGACAGACGATGGCTACACCTTC. Translated: CASSLGLSGTDDGYTF.

Details on this clonotype: An end of the junction differs from the germline gene, which may be a read error. The genes are TRBV2 and TRBJ2-1; a possible D gene is TRBD2 (6 bases). CDR3 size: 14 residues. Germline CDR1 SNHLY, CDR2 FYNNEI. The CDR3 region has the DNA TGTGCCAGCAACGGGGGATTTTCCTACATTGAGCAGTTCTTC. Translation: CASNGGFSYIEQFF.

In the case of this clonotype: The CDR3 ends on some other residue instead of the conserved phenylalanine or tryptophan, so this is likely a read error. The chain joins TRBV28 to TRBJ2-1, with 14 bases fitting TRBD2. The CDR3 covers 18 residues. Germline-derived CDR1 and CDR2 are MDHEN and SYDVKM. CDR3 sequence (DNA): TGTGCCAGTCTTCAGACTAGCGGGAGGGGGAGCTCCTACAATGGGCAGTTCTCC. This codes for CASLQTSGRGSSYNGQFS.

A remark on this clonotype: This CDR3 is missing its conserved last phenylalanine or tryptophan, likely due to a read error. V usage is TRBV29-1 and J usage is TRBJ2-5, with TRBD1 matching over 11 bases. CDR3 length equals 15 residues. The germline V gene has CDR1 SQVTM and CDR2 ANQGSEA. Written as DNA, the CDR3 is TGCAACGTTGGCTCCGGGACAGGGGGATTGGAGACCCAGTACTTA. As protein: CNVGSGTGGLETQYL.

Details on this clonotype: A much larger clonotype is one base distant, so this may be a read error. The chain has TRBV29-1 and TRBJ2-1, with 7 nucleotides matching TRBD2. CDR1 SQVTM and CDR2 ANQGSEA come from the germline V gene. The length of the CDR3 is 13 residues. The J segment lost 12 bases and the V segment lost 7 bases, leaving 15 bases of the junction unmatched. CDR3 loop: CSASLPSGGGQFF. CDR3 nucleotides: TGCAGCGCTTCGCTACCGTCAGGCGGGGGGCAGTTCTTC.

The chain employs TRBV29-1 and TRBJ2-5; possibly TRBD1 or TRBD2 for D (5 bases each). Trimming removed 6 bases from V and 2 bases from J, with 22 bases in between. Germline CDR1 reads SQVTM; CDR2 reads ANQGSEA. CDR3 length equals 16 residues. The DNA for the CDR3 is TGCAGCGTCAATAGTCCGAAGAGCGGACATCAAGAGACCCAGTACTTC. Translation: CSVNSPKSGHQETQYF.

This rearrangement joins TRBV11-2 to TRBJ2-2; 14 bases align to TRBD2. The CDR3 covers 16 residues. The germline V gene has CDR1 SGHAT and CDR2 FQNNGV. After removal of 5 bases from V and 8 bases from J, the junction contained 7 bases not matched to a gene. The CDR3 here is CASSRRLAGGPGELFF. CDR3 coding DNA: TGTGCCAGCAGCAGGAGACTAGCGGGAGGGCCGGGGGAGCTGTTTTTT. Based on the CDR3 plus reference TRBV11-2 and TRBJ2-2, the full variable domain is EAGVAQSPRYKIIEKRQSVAFWCNPISGHATLYWYQQILGQGPKLLIQFQNNGVVDDSQLPKDRFSAERLKGVDSTLKIQPAKLEDSAVYLCASSRRLAGGPGELFFGEGSRLTVL.

In regard to this clonotype: A much more abundant neighbour one base away suggests this may be a read error. The chain recombines TRBV10-2 with TRBJ2-7; a possible D gene is TRBD1 (5 bases). V lost 7 bases and J 3 bases, leaving 13 bases between the germline ends. CDR1 and CDR2 (germline): WSHSY, SAAADI. The CDR3 extends over 13 amino acids. The CDR3 coding sequence is TGCGCCAGCACTAGGACAACTTACTACGAGCAGTACTTC. It yields the protein CASTRTTYYEQYF.

Concerning this clonotype: Just one base apart from a much larger clone, this may be a read error. This sequence joins TRBV6-1 and TRBJ2-7, with D tentatively TRBD1 or TRBD2 (5 bases each). Germline assignment: CDR1 MNHNS and CDR2 SASEGT. This CDR3 region has 12 residues. CDR3 sequence reads: CAGSEMRGWQYF. The CDR3, as DNA: TGTGCCGGCAGTGAAATGAGGGGTTGGCAGTACTTC.

The count of this clonotype is one. The chain links TRBV7-9 to TRBJ2-2; D remains unclear. V was trimmed by 2 bases and J by 4 bases, leaving 17 bases between them. Per the germline V gene, CDR1 is SEHNR and CDR2 is FQNEAQ (reference sequence). The CDR3 consists of 17 residues. CDR3 coding DNA: TGTGCCAGCAGCTTAAGGCCTCTGGGTTCGAGCACCGGGGAGCTGTTTTTT. Amino acid sequence: CASSLRPLGSSTGELFF.

The J gene is TRBJ2-1, the V gene TRBV13, with 11 bases fitting TRBD2. The CDR3 sequence is 16 residues long. J was trimmed by 7 bases and V by 5 bases; bases with no gene match: 10. Germline-derived CDR1 and CDR2 are PRHDT and FYEKMQ (reference sequence). DNA for the CDR3: TGTGCCAGCAGCCCGAAACTAGCGGGAGCCATGAATGAGCAGTTCTTC. As protein: CASSPKLAGAMNEQFF.

On this clonotype itself: Given a much more abundant clone one base away, this may be a read error. The chain carries TRBV5-5 and TRBJ2-3, with D unresolved. Germline V gene data show CDR1 as SGHKS and CDR2 as YYEKEE (reference sequence). The length of the CDR3 is 15 residues. Trimming removed 0 bases at V and 0 bases at J, with 8 bases between. Here the CDR3 DNA reads TGTGCCAGCAGCTTGGAGGCAGCTAGCACAGATACGCAGTATTTT. It translates to CASSLEAASTDTQYF.

About this clonotype: One end of the junction is discordant with germline, which a read error may explain. The rearrangement joins TRBV11-2 to TRBJ1-1, with D perhaps matching TRBD1 (6 bases). The germline gives CDR1 SGHAT, CDR2 FQNNGV. This CDR3 is built from 16 residues. The CDR3 DNA reads as TGTACCAGCATCCCACCCGGGGGGGCGCATACCACTGAAGCTTTCTTT. This sequence encodes CTSIPPGGAHTTEAFF. Together with reference TRBV11-2 and TRBJ1-1, the CDR3 gives the full variable domain: EAGVAQSPRYKIIEKRQSVAFWCNPISGHATLYWYQQILGQGPKLLIQFQNNGVVDDSQLPKDRFSAERLKGVDSTLKIQPAKLEDSAVYLCTSIPPGGAHTTEAFFGQGTRLTVV.

The CDR3 is CASSSEVSSYEQYF. CDR3 bases: TGTGCCAGCAGCTCGGAGGTGTCCTCCTACGAGCAGTACTTC. This chain joins TRBV12-3 or TRBV12-4 and TRBJ2-7, with a possible D match to TRBD2 (5 bases). There are 14 residues in the CDR3. Trimming shortened V by 6 bases and J by 0 bases, and 12 bases separated the two germline ends.

A word on this clonotype: One end of the junction varies from germline; a read error may be responsible. The chain recombines TRBV5-8 with TRBJ1-1; D remains ambiguous. The CDR3 is made up of 15 amino acids. Germline CDR1 and CDR2: SGHTS and YDEGEE. The CDR3 loop is CARSLLRSANTEAFF. For the CDR3, the DNA is TGTGCCAGAAGCTTGCTGAGGTCCGCGAACACTGAAGCTTTCTTT.

This clonotype was recorded at least ten times. The chain links TRBV28 to TRBJ2-3, with TRBD2 identical over 8 bases. The CDR3 extends over 14 amino acids. Germline V lookup: CDR1 MDHEN, CDR2 SYDVKM. J was trimmed by 6 bases and V by 4 bases; bases with no gene match: 6. In DNA, the CDR3 is TGTGCCAGCAGTTGGAGCGGGAGTCGGGATACGCAGTATTTT. Amino acids: CASSWSGSRDTQYF.

As to this clonotype: A much larger clone lies one base from this, so it may be a read error. V usage is TRBV6-1 and J usage is TRBJ2-5; D gene unclear. Germline V lookup: CDR1 MNHNS, CDR2 SASEGT. CDR3 length equals 11 residues. CDR3 sequence: CASSIQETQNF. CDR3 DNA: TGTGCCAGCAGTATCCAAGAGACCCAGAACTTC.

As to this clonotype: Lacking the conserved final phenylalanine or tryptophan, this CDR3 likely reflects a read error. This sequence joins TRBV29-1 and TRBJ2-7, with D perhaps matching TRBD1 (6 bases). The CDR3 loop spans 13 amino acids. Trimming shortened V by 7 bases and J by 3 bases, and 16 bases separated the two germline ends. CDR1 SQVTM and CDR2 ANQGSEA come from the germline V gene. This CDR3 is CSATTGYYYEQYL. DNA of the CDR3: TGCAGCGCCACCACAGGGTACTACTACGAGCAGTACTTA.

In this sample, this clonotype turned up many times. V usage is TRBV6-1 and J usage is TRBJ1-2; the D is unclear. The ends were cut back, 6 bases at V and 4 bases at J, with 12 bases in the middle. Looked up from germline, CDR1 is MNHNS and CDR2 is SASEGT. CDR3 length: 13 residues. The CDR3 DNA is TGTGCCAGCAGCGAGACAAGGAGCTATGGCTACACCTTC. This gives the protein CASSETRSYGYTF.